This T cell receptor beta chain was identified during a study of blood T cell repertoires in COVID-19. At the level of the study: Acute and convalescent COVID-19 specimens originated in the United States, Italy and Spain. In each case, the material was cDNA or gDNA derived from T cells, B-cell-depleted T cells, or PBMCs.

Trimming stripped 0 bases from V and 4 bases from J, with 10 bases between. The CDR3 runs 14 residues. CDR1 is SGDLS and CDR2 is YYNGEE in the germline V gene. In the original workflow: Reference gene primers were amplified, and this amplification served to estimate nucleated cell counts. The method was immunoSEQ multiplex PCR; TCRdb's version includes in-frame clones alone and lacks a portion of them. V and J calls and clone size are copied from that table; D and trimming were computed from the DNA. The table has about 300,000 clones, about 87% seen once. This sequence was found in a woman aged 25 to 39 who had recovered from COVID-19. What was sequenced was peripheral blood. The chain links TRBV9 to TRBJ1-1; a possible D gene is TRBD1 (5 bases). The CDR3 region has the DNA TGTGCCAGCAGCGTAGCTGAAAGGGGCACTGAAGCTTTCTTT. Translating it yields CASSVAERGTEAFF.